Following are 27 T cell receptor beta chains from one sample sequenced in a study of cytotoxic CD8 clonotypes in ibrutinib-treated CLL. TCRdb keeps only in-frame clones here, not all; method: immunoSEQ multiplex PCR. The profile shows 100,000 to 150,000 clones, 80% to 90% of them singletons. The starting material was PBMCs, obtained after 24 months of ibrutinib treatment. Receptor source: a human donor with chronic lymphocytic leukemia.

The chain employs TRBV28 and TRBJ2-1; TRBD2 agrees at 13 bases. The V segment lost 5 bases and the J segment 9 bases; nucleotides outside the gene matches: 19. The CDR3 sequence is 19 residues long. Germline assignment: CDR1 MDHEN and CDR2 SYDVKM. The CDR3 reads CASSPRPRTSGGVSTEQFF. CDR3 nucleotide sequence: TGTGCCAGCAGTCCCCGGCCCCGGACTAGCGGGGGCGTATCCACTGAGCAGTTCTTC.

The chain combines TRBV6-5 with TRBJ1-5, with D unresolved. This CDR3 has 14 residues. V gave up 0 bases and J gave up 7 bases, with 10 bases separating them. The germline V gene encodes CDR1 MNHEY and CDR2 SVGAGI. The CDR3 loop reads CASSYSGVVQPQHF. CDR3 coding DNA: TGTGCCAGCAGTTACTCCGGGGTTGTCCAGCCCCAGCATTTT.

The chain carries TRBV5-1 and TRBJ1-2; D is uncertain. Germline V gene sequence: CDR1 SGHRS, CDR2 YFSETQ. V lost 0 bases and J lost 2, with 11 bases in between. The CDR3 is made up of 15 amino acids. CDR3 residues: CASSLGWGSNYGYTF. The CDR3 DNA reads TGCGCCAGCAGCTTGGGGTGGGGTTCGAACTATGGCTACACCTTC.

The chain is built from TRBV5-1 and TRBJ2-5; D might be TRBD2 (6 bases). V lost 0 bases and J lost 5, with 11 bases in between. From germline, CDR1 is SGHRS and CDR2 YFSETQ. The CDR3 totals 14 residues. CDR3: CASSLEGGRETQYF. Here the CDR3 DNA reads TGCGCCAGCAGCTTGGAAGGAGGGCGGGAGACCCAGTACTTC.

Note on this clone: A read error may produce the germline difference seen at one junction end. The rearrangement uses TRBV7-7 and TRBJ2-3, with D possibly matching TRBD2 (6 bases). CDR3 length equals 15 residues. CDR1 SSHAT and CDR2 FNYEAQ come from the germline V gene (reference sequence). Here the CDR3 reads CASSLAGRGSDTQYF. In DNA, the CDR3 is TGTGCTAGCAGCTTAGCTGGGCGGGGTTCAGATACGCAGTATTTT.

The chain is built from TRBV2 and TRBJ1-4; a weak D match, TRBD1 (5 bases). The CDR3 covers 15 residues. Germline V gene data show CDR1 as SNHLY and CDR2 as FYNNEI. Trimming removed 4 bases from V and 8 bases from J, with 17 bases in between. The CDR3 loop reads CASSGQGVLGEKLFF. In DNA, the CDR3 is TGTGCCAGCAGTGGTCAGGGCGTACTAGGAGAAAAACTGTTTTTT.

This rearrangement joins TRBV27 to TRBJ2-1, with 7 bases matching TRBD2. Losses at the gene ends were 7 bases for V and 9 bases for J; bases not matched to a gene: 12. The CDR3 spans 14 residues. Per germline, CDR1 MNHEY and CDR2 SMNVEV (reference sequence). CDR3: CASKLGHKRGEQFF. In nucleotides, the CDR3 is TGTGCCAGCAAGCTAGGGCATAAGCGGGGTGAGCAGTTCTTC.

J is TRBJ2-3 and V is TRBV6-5; tentatively, D is TRBD1 or TRBD2 (5 bases each). Germline V CDR1 and CDR2: MNHEY, SVGAGI. V lost 6 bases, J lost 2 bases, and 15 bases lay in between. This CDR3 contains 15 residues. CDR3 loop: CASRRGYPTTDTQYF. The CDR3 DNA sequence: TGTGCCAGCAGACGGGGCTACCCCACCACAGATACGCAGTATTTT.

The rearrangement links TRBV19 to TRBJ2-6; D is uncertain. The CDR3 runs to 13 residues. From germline, CDR1 is LNHDA and CDR2 SQIVND (reference sequence). V lost 5 bases and J 3 bases, leaving 5 bases between the germline ends. CDR3 in DNA: TGTGCCAGTAGTCCGTATGGGGCCAACGTCCTGACTTTC. It yields the protein CASSPYGANVLTF.

V and J are TRBV7-2 and TRBJ2-7; D is unclear. In germline, CDR1 is SGHTA, CDR2 FQGNSA. The V end was cut by 3 bases, the J end by 6 bases, with 9 bases between. This CDR3 has 12 amino acids. CDR3 DNA sequence: TGTGCCAGCAGCTTCCCAGGTTTCGAGCAGTACTTC. This sequence encodes CASSFPGFEQYF.

The chain uses TRBV6-6 and TRBJ1-1, with 7 bases identical to TRBD1. V lost 10 bases to trimming and J lost 4 bases; unmatched junction nucleotides: 9. Germline lookup yields CDR1 MNHNY and CDR2 SVGAGI (reference sequence). The CDR3 contains 13 residues. The CDR3 region has the DNA TGTGCCACCCGACCCCAGGGGGGCACTGAAGCTTTCTTT. As protein: CATRPQGGTEAFF.

The chain links TRBV29-1 to TRBJ1-2, with a tentative D call TRBD1 (6 bases). The CDR3 has 13 residues. The germline CDR1 and CDR2 sequences are SQVTM and ANQGSEA. V was clipped by 6 bases and J by 2 bases, with 13 bases between them. CDR3 bases: TGCAGCGTGACCGGACAGACCAACTATGGCTACACCTTC. As protein: CSVTGQTNYGYTF.

The rearrangement links TRBV9 to TRBJ1-4, with 11 bases fitting TRBD1. The germline V gene encodes CDR1 SGDLS and CDR2 YYNGEE. Trimming removed 3 bases from V and 2 bases from J; junction bases left unmatched: 6. The CDR3 covers 17 residues. CDR3 sequence (DNA): TGTGCCAGCAGCGCATCCGGGACAGGGGGGACTAATGAAAAACTGTTTTTT. It yields the protein CASSASGTGGTNEKLFF.

The chain carries TRBV6-5 and TRBJ1-6; perhaps TRBD1 as D (6 bases). V was pared by 0 bases and J by 6 bases, with 9 bases between. CDR1 is MNHEY, CDR2 SVGAGI, per germline. The CDR3 is 15 amino acids. The CDR3 nucleotides read TGTGCCAGCAGTTACTCCCCCAGGGGTAATTCACCCCTCCACTTT. It is translated as CASSYSPRGNSPLHF.

The chain is built from TRBV29-1 and TRBJ2-3, with D unresolved. Trimming stripped 5 bases from V and 4 bases from J, with 7 bases between. From germline, CDR1 is SQVTM and CDR2 ANQGSEA. The CDR3 extends over 11 amino acids. The CDR3 nucleotides read TGCAGCGTTAGGTCGGCAGATACGCAGTATTTT. This codes for CSVRSADTQYF.

This chain links TRBV27 with TRBJ2-3; D unresolved. Germline values: CDR1 MNHEY, CDR2 SMNVEV (reference sequence). CDR3 length equals 17 residues. With 2 bases removed from V and 1 base from J, the gap between germline ends came to 16 bases. The CDR3 bases are TGTGCCAGCAGTTTAAGGGCGCGTGGACGGGGCACAGATACGCAGTATTTT. Its protein is CASSLRARGRGTDTQYF.

The rearrangement links TRBV9 to TRBJ2-3; TRBD2 aligns across 8 bases. Germline loops: CDR1 SGDLS, CDR2 YYNGEE. The CDR3 consists of 16 residues. Trimming took 7 bases from V and 2 from J; bases not matched to a gene: 12. The CDR3 region has the DNA TGTGCCAGCGGAAGGGCTAGCGGGCCACCCACAGATACGCAGTATTTT. This codes for CASGRASGPPTDTQYF.

This clone showed up just once. The gene calls are TRBV19 and TRBJ2-2, with D maybe TRBD1 (5 bases). Trimming stripped 6 bases from V and 1 base from J, with 12 bases between. The CDR3 totals 15 residues. Germline loops: CDR1 LNHDA, CDR2 SQIVND (reference sequence). The CDR3 bases are TGTGCCAGTAGAGGGCAGGGCCGGAACACCGGGGAGCTGTTTTTT. It codes for CASRGQGRNTGELFF.

V gene TRBV6-1 combines with J gene TRBJ1-4; a possible D gene is TRBD1 (5 bases). Germline V gene sequence: CDR1 MNHNS, CDR2 SASEGT. The CDR3 is made up of 15 amino acids. Trimming took off 8 bases at V and 2 bases at J, with 15 bases between the two ends. This CDR3 reads CASGHPRATNEKLFF. CDR3 sequence (DNA): TGTGCCAGCGGCCACCCCAGGGCCACTAATGAAAAACTGTTTTTT.

This sequence joins TRBV25-1 and TRBJ2-7; D is possibly TRBD1 or TRBD2 (5 bases each). The V gene's germline CDR1 is MGHDK and CDR2 SYGVNS. The germline V and J ends were trimmed by 3 bases and 1 base, with 13 bases remaining between them. The CDR3 length is 15 residues. CDR3 in amino acids: CASSDYRDGSYEQYF. The CDR3 DNA sequence: TGTGCCAGCAGTGATTACCGGGACGGTTCCTACGAGCAGTACTTC.

This chain joins TRBV4-3 and TRBJ2-5, with 11 positions matching TRBD1. The CDR3 has 16 amino acids. J lost 5 bases, V lost 4 bases, and 9 bases had no gene match. Germline V lookup: CDR1 LGHNA, CDR2 YSLEER. The CDR3 sequence: CASSRGTGGTRETQYF. As DNA, the CDR3 is TGCGCCAGCAGCCGCGGGACAGGGGGGACTCGGGAGACCCAGTACTTC.

The chain couples TRBV7-3 to TRBJ2-3, with D perhaps TRBD1 (6 bases). From germline, CDR1 is SGHTA and CDR2 FQGTGA. The germline V and J ends were trimmed by 6 bases and 6 bases, with 19 bases remaining between them. This CDR3 is 15 amino acids long. The CDR3 sequence is CASRPDRILRDTQYF. DNA for the CDR3: TGTGCCAGCAGACCCGACAGGATCCTCAGGGATACGCAGTATTTT.

This rearrangement joins TRBV15 to TRBJ1-2, with D tentatively TRBD1 (6 bases). V was trimmed by 0 bases and J by 5 bases, leaving 10 bases between them. Germline CDR1 LNHNV, CDR2 YYDKDF (reference sequence). The CDR3 runs to 14 residues. Here the CDR3 reads CATSRDRGVYGYTF. Written as DNA, the CDR3 is TGTGCCACCAGCAGAGATAGGGGGGTGTATGGCTACACCTTC. Looking up the rest from reference TRBV15 and TRBJ1-2 gives the full variable domain: DAMVIQNPRYQVTQFGKPVTLSCSQTLNHNVMYWYQQKSSQAPKLLFHYYDKDFNNEADTPDNFQSRRPNTSFCFLDIRSPGLGDTAMYLCATSRDRGVYGYTFGSGTRLTVV.

The chain employs TRBV28 and TRBJ2-1; no clear D gene. The CDR3 sequence is 13 residues long. Trimming left V 2 bases short and J 9 bases short, with 11 bases between. CDR1 and CDR2 (germline): MDHEN, SYDVKM. The CDR3 sequence is CASSLMARGEQFF. For the CDR3, the DNA is TGTGCCAGCAGTTTAATGGCCCGCGGTGAGCAGTTCTTC. The whole variable domain, remainder taken from reference TRBV28 and TRBJ2-1, is DVKVTQSSRYLVKRTGEKVFLECVQDMDHENMFWYRQDPGLGLRLIYFSYDVKMKEKGDIPEGYSVSREKKERFSLILESASTNQTSMYLCASSLMARGEQFFGPGTRLTVL.

This chain joins TRBV15 and TRBJ1-1; D not resolved. CDR1 LNHNV and CDR2 YYDKDF come from the germline V gene (reference sequence). The ends were cut back, 5 bases at V and 3 bases at J, with 13 bases in the middle. The CDR3 has 14 residues. The CDR3 DNA follows: TGTGCCACCAGCTTCCGGACGACGGACACTGAAGCTTTCTTT. This sequence encodes CATSFRTTDTEAFF.

V and J are TRBV7-9 and TRBJ2-1; the D is unclear. Germline V CDR1 and CDR2: SEHNR, FQNEAQ (reference sequence). V dropped 0 bases and J dropped 2 bases, with 8 bases sitting between them. This CDR3 has 15 amino acids. For the CDR3, the DNA is TGTGCCAGCAGCTTAGCGGGCCCACCCTACAATGAGCAGTTCTTC. Translated, it gives CASSLAGPPYNEQFF. The full variable domain, its missing parts supplied by reference TRBV7-9 and TRBJ2-1, is DTGVSQNPRHKITKRGQNVTFRCDPISEHNRLYWYRQTLGQGPEFLTYFQNEAQLEKSRLLSDRFSAERPKGSFSTLEIQRTEQGDSAMYLCASSLAGPPYNEQFFGPGTRLTVL.

The V and J genes are TRBV19 and TRBJ1-2, with a possible D match to TRBD1 (5 bases). The ends were cut back, 6 bases at V and 6 bases at J, with 17 bases in the middle. CDR1 and CDR2 (germline): LNHDA, SQIVND (reference sequence). The CDR3 is 14 amino acids. The CDR3 sequence: CASSPQGSGNGYTF. CDR3 coding DNA: TGTGCCAGTAGCCCCCAGGGTTCGGGGAATGGCTACACCTTC. The variable domain in full, with the rest retrieved from reference TRBV19 and TRBJ1-2, is DGGITQSPKYLFRKEGQNVTLSCEQNLNHDAMYWYRQDPGQGLRLIYYSQIVNDFQKGDIAEGYSVSREKKESFPLTVTSAQKNPTAFYLCASSPQGSGNGYTFGSGTRLTVV.